The source of this T cell receptor beta chain is a study of regulatory T cells in long-lasting Graves disease. About the study: More than 5 years of antithyroid drugs with positive TSH receptor antibodies defined persistent Graves' disease.

V trimming: 7 bases; J trimming: 1 base; junction bases outside the gene matches: 20. The CDR3 is made up of 19 amino acids. From germline, CDR1 is MNHNS and CDR2 SASEGT. Library construction for TCR beta used iRepertoire HTBI primers and Arm-PCR of CDR3 regions. TCRdb itself ran the multiplex PCR reads through MiXCR, one entry per CDR3 protein. The sample records about 660,000 distinct CDR3 sequences, 25% to 30% being singletons. The time point denotes: persistent/refractory GD, antithyroid drugs over 5 years with positive TRAb. Generation of the TCR library employed RNA extracted from PBMCs. This clonotype was counted many times.

This specimen was peripheral blood mononuclear cells (PBMCs), taken when the disease was refractory, from a patient treated with antithyroid drugs. The clonotype was recovered from a female donor with Graves disease. The rearrangement links TRBV6-1 to TRBJ1-2; the match to TRBD1 covers 8 bases. Here the CDR3 reads CASILDAEGQGALNYGYTF. CDR3 sequence (DNA): TGTGCCAGCATTCTGGACGCCGAGGGGCAGGGGGCGCTTAACTATGGCTACACCTTC.